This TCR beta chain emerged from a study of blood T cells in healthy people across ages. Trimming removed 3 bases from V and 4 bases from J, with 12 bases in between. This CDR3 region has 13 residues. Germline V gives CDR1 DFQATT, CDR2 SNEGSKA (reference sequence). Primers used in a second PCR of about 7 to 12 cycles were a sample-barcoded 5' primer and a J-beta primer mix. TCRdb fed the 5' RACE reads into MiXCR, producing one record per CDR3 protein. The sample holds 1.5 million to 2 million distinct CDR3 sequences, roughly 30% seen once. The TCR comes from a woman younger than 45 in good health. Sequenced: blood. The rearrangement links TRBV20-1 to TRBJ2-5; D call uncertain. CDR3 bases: TGCAGTGCTAGGCGCGAAACGGGAGAGACCCAGTACTTC. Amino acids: CSARRETGETQYF.